These 14 T cell receptor beta chains came from one sample sequenced in a study of glioma-infiltrating T cells after dendritic cell vaccination (dated by TCRdb to 2015 to 2016). The method was the immunoSEQ multiplex PCR assay. TCRdb took over this immuneACCESS table, retaining in-frame rearrangements with V and J assigned. Such tables are incomplete; in checked studies, under half of the missing clones stem from an unresolved V gene, and the remainder is unexplained. Across this sample there are tens of thousands of clones, with roughly 82% seen only once. The ten largest clones capture approximately 2.3% of the sample. The sequencing used blood, collected before dendritic cell vaccination. The source of these receptors is a human donor with glioblastoma.

This chain joins TRBV5-1 and TRBJ2-5; TRBD2 aligns across 11 bases. This CDR3 has 15 residues. CDR1 and CDR2 (germline): SGHRS, YFSETQ. V lost 3 bases, J lost 5 bases, and 6 bases stayed unmatched. CDR3 bases: TGCGCCAGCAGCTCCTTAGCGGGGGGGATGGAGACCCAGTACTTC. Translated, it gives CASSSLAGGMETQYF. The entire variable domain, with the rest obtained from reference TRBV5-1 and TRBJ2-5, is as follows: KAGVTQTPRYLIKTRGQQVTLSCSPISGHRSVSWYQQTPGQGLQFLFEYFSETQRNKGNFPGRFSGRQFSNSRSEMNVSTLELGDSALYLCASSSLAGGMETQYFGPGTRLLVL.

As to this clone: Other DNA sequences from this sample encode an identical CDR3 as well. The rearrangement links TRBV9 to TRBJ2-3; the D gene is possibly TRBD1 (6 bases). CDR1 and CDR2 from the germline V gene are SGDLS and YYNGEE. The CDR3 is 15 amino acids. V gave up 0 bases and J gave up 2 bases, with 10 bases separating them. The CDR3 bases are TGTGCCAGCAGCGTAGCTGCAGGGGCCACAGATACGCAGTATTTT. Its protein product is CASSVAAGATDTQYF.

The chain carries TRBV25-1 and TRBJ2-7, with TRBD1 identical over 7 bases. J was trimmed by 1 base and V by 2 bases; bases with no gene match: 5. Germline lookup yields CDR1 MGHDK and CDR2 SYGVNS. The CDR3 extends over 15 amino acids. CDR3 DNA: TGTGCCAGCAGTGAAACAGGGGATTCTTCCTACGAGCAGTACGTC. This sequence encodes CASSETGDSSYEQYV.

This clone turned up a few times. The J gene is TRBJ1-5, the V gene TRBV21-1; the table gives TRBD1 as D, unverified against the DNA. TRBV21-1 is shown as a pseudogene. CDR3 length equals 15 residues. The CDR3 DNA reads TGTGCCAGCACCAACCGGGACAGGGGAGACCAGCCCCAGCATTTT. Translation gives CASTNRDRGDQPQHF.

The V call is TRBV30, the J call TRBJ1-2, with D unresolved. CDR3 size: 11 residues. Germline loops: CDR1 GTSNPN, CDR2 SVGIG (reference sequence). Trimming removed 0 bases from V and 6 bases from J, with 5 bases in between. CDR3 bases: TGTGCCTGGAGTGTCGGAGATGGCTACACCTTC. Amino acids: CAWSVGDGYTF. Supplemented by reference TRBV30 and TRBJ1-2, the full variable domain reads SQTIHQWPATLVQPVGSPLSLECTVEGTSNPNLYWYRQAAGRGLQLLFYSVGIGQISSEVPQNLSASRPQDRQFILSSKKLLLSDSGFYLCAWSVGDGYTFGSGTRLTVV.

This clone came up once. DNA for the CDR3: TGTGCCAGCAGAGGGTGGACAGGGGCCCGGGAGACCCAGTACTTC. Translating gives CASRGWTGARETQYF. The chain employs TRBV2 and TRBJ2-5, with 9 bases lining up with TRBD1. The CDR3 is made up of 15 amino acids. With V trimmed by 6 bases and J by 5 bases, 10 bases remained unmatched. CDR1 and CDR2 (germline): SNHLY, FYNNEI.

The chain couples TRBV10-3 to TRBJ1-6; 12 nucleotides match TRBD1. Germline CDR1 reads ENHRY; CDR2 reads SYGVKD. V shed 8 bases and J 3 bases; nucleotides not matched to a gene: 8. The CDR3 consists of 17 residues. The CDR3 reads CAILGQGALLYNSPLHF. The DNA of the CDR3 is TGTGCCATCTTGGGACAGGGGGCACTACTCTATAATTCACCCCTCCACTTT.

The rearrangement links TRBV29-1 to TRBJ1-2; D is possibly TRBD1 (6 bases). The CDR3 consists of 14 residues. The germline V gene has CDR1 SQVTM and CDR2 ANQGSEA. V was cut by 4 bases and J by 3 bases, with 15 bases left in between. As DNA, the CDR3 is TGCAGCGTTGGCTCCCCGGGACATGACTATGGCTACACCTTC. This sequence encodes CSVGSPGHDYGYTF.

Turning to this clone: The junction departs from the called germline gene at one end, perhaps through a read error. The J gene is TRBJ2-3, the V gene TRBV19; 11 bases match TRBD1. The CDR3 contains 17 residues. Per germline, CDR1 LNHDA and CDR2 SQIVND (reference sequence). The CDR3 reads CASSSGPGQGERERRNF. Here the CDR3 DNA reads TGTGCCAGTAGTTCGGGGCCGGGACAGGGGGAGCGGGAGAGGCGGAATTTT.

The chain combines TRBV18 with TRBJ2-7; D is possibly TRBD1 (5 bases). The V gene's germline CDR1 is KGHSH and CDR2 LQKENI. V lost 2 bases to trimming and J lost 6 bases, with 11 bases between them. The CDR3 is 13 residues long. CDR3 nucleotide sequence: TGTGCCAGCTCACCAGACGCAGGGATCGAGCAGTACGTC. Translation gives CASSPDAGIEQYV.

This clone appeared a few times. The chain joins TRBV10-3 to TRBJ1-5; TRBD1 agrees at 8 bases. Germline V lookup: CDR1 ENHRY, CDR2 SYGVKD. V lost 10 bases to trimming and J lost 4 bases; unmatched junction nucleotides: 6. The CDR3 length is 13 residues. CDR3 region: CATQGAANQPQHF. The DNA of the CDR3 is TGTGCCACCCAGGGGGCTGCAAATCAGCCCCAGCATTTT.

The rearrangement joins TRBV5-1 to TRBJ2-3; 8 bases match TRBD2. After removal of 0 bases from V and 4 bases from J, the junction contained 4 bases not matched to a gene. This CDR3 spans 15 amino acids. The germline V gene has CDR1 SGHRS and CDR2 YFSETQ. The CDR3 sequence is CASSLGNGRADTQYF. The CDR3 bases are TGCGCCAGCAGCTTGGGTAACGGGAGGGCAGATACGCAGTATTTT.

The chain carries TRBV6-5 and TRBJ1-1, with TRBD1 matching over 7 bases. Germline V gene sequence: CDR1 MNHEY, CDR2 SVGAGI. Trimming at V came to 6 bases and at J to 10 bases, leaving 8 bases not matched to a gene. This CDR3 is built from 12 residues. The CDR3 protein is CASRSDRAGAFF. The DNA for the CDR3 is TGTGCCAGCAGGTCCGACAGGGCGGGAGCTTTCTTT.

In regard to this clone: Other nucleotide sequences in the sample specify the same CDR3. The V gene is TRBV27, the J gene TRBJ1-1; 7 bases match TRBD1. Germline lookup yields CDR1 MNHEY and CDR2 SMNVEV (reference sequence). The CDR3 covers 15 residues. V shed 3 bases and J 7 bases; nucleotides not matched to a gene: 11. CDR3 sequence: CASSFKRGRHSEAFF. The CDR3 DNA sequence: TGTGCCAGCAGTTTCAAGAGGGGGCGGCATAGTGAAGCTTTCTTT.